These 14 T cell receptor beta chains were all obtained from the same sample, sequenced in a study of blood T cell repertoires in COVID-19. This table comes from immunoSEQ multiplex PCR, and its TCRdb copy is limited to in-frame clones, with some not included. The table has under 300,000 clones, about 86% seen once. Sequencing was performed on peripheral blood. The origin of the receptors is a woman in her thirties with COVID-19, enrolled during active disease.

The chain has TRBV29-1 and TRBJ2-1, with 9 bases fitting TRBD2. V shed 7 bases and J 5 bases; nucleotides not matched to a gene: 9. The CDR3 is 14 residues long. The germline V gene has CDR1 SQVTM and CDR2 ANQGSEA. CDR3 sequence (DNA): TGCAGCGCTCGCTGGCGGGGGGGAAACAATGAGCAGTTCTTC. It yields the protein CSARWRGGNNEQFF.

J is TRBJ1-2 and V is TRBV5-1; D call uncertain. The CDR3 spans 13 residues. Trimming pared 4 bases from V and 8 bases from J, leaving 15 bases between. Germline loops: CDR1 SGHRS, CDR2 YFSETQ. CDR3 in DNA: TGCGCCAGCAGCCACGAGGGTGAAGAAGGCTACACCTTC. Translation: CASSHEGEEGYTF.

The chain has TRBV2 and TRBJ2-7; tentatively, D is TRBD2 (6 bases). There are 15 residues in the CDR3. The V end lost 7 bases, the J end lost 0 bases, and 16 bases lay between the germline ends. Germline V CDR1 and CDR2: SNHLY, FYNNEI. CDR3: CASKGQEGLSYEQYF. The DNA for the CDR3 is TGTGCCAGCAAGGGGCAGGAGGGGCTCTCCTACGAGCAGTACTTC.

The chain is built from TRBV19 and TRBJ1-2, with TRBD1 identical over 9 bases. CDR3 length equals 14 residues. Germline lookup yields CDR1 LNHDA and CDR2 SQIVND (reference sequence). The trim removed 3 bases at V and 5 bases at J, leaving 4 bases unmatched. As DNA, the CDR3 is TGTGCCAGTAGTATGGGACAGGGCACATATGGCTACACCTTC. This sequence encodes CASSMGQGTYGYTF.

CDR3 DNA sequence: TGCGCCAGCAGCCAATTGGCCTCTGGGGCCAACGTCCTGACTTTC. It translates to CASSQLASGANVLTF. The chain employs TRBV4-1 and TRBJ2-6; D is undetermined. With 2 bases removed from V and 0 bases from J, the gap between germline ends came to 5 bases. The CDR3 contains 15 residues. Germline V gives CDR1 MGHRA, CDR2 YSYEKL.

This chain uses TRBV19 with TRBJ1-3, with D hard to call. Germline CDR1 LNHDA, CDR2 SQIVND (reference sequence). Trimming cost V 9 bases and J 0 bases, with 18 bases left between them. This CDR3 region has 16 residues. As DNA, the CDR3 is TGTGCCAGCTTCAAATCCGGGGTCTTCTCTGGAAACACCATATATTTT. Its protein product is CASFKSGVFSGNTIYF.

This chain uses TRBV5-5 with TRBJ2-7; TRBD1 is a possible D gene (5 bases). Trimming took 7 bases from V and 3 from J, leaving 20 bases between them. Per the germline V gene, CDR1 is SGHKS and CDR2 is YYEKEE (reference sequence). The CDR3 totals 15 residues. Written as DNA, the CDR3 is TGTGCCAGCTCCCCCGGGCGGCAGGGTCTCTACGAGCAGTACTTC. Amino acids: CASSPGRQGLYEQYF.

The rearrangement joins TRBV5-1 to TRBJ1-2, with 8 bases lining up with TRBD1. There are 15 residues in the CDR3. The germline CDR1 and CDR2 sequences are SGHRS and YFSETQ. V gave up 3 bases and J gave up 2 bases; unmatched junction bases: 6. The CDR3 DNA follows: TGCGCCAGCAGCTCCCAGGACAGGGTAAACTATGGCTACACCTTC. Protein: CASSSQDRVNYGYTF.

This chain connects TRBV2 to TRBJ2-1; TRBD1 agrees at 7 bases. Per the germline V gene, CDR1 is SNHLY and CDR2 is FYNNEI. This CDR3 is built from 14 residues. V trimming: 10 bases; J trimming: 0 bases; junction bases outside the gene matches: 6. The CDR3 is CATTRGSSYNEQFF. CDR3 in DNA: TGTGCCACCACCAGGGGGAGCTCCTACAATGAGCAGTTCTTC.

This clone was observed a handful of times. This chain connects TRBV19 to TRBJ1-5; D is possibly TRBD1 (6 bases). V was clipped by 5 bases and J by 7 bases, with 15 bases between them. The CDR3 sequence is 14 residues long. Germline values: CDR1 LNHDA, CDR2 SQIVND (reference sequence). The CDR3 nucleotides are TGTGCCAGTAGTCTGATGGGAGGGGGACAGCCCCAGCATTTT. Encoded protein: CASSLMGGGQPQHF. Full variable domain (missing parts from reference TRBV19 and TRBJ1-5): DGGITQSPKYLFRKEGQNVTLSCEQNLNHDAMYWYRQDPGQGLRLIYYSQIVNDFQKGDIAEGYSVSREKKESFPLTVTSAQKNPTAFYLCASSLMGGGQPQHFGDGTRLSIL.

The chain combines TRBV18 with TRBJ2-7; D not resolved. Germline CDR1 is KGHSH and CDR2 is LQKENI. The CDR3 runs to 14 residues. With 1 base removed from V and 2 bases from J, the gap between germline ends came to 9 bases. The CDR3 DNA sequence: TGTGCCAGCTCACCACAAACAGAGACCTACGAGCAGTACTTC. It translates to CASSPQTETYEQYF.

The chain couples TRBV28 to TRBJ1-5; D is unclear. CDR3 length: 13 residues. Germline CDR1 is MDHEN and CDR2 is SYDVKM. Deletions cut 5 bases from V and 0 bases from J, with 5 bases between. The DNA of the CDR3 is TGTGCCAGCAGTGCCTATAGCAATCAGCCCCAGCATTTT. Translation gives CASSAYSNQPQHF.

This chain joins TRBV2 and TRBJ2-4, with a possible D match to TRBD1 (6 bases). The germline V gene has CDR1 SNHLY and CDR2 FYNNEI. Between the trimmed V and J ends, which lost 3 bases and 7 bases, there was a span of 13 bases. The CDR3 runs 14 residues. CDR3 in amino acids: CASSDRGQGNIQYF. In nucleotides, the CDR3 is TGTGCCAGCAGTGACAGGGGCCAGGGCAACATTCAGTACTTC.

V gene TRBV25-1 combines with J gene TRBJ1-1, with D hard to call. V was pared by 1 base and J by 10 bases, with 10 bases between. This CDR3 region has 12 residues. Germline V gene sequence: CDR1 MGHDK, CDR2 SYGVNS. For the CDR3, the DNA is TGTGCCAGCAGTGAATTTGGCAGAGGAGCTTTCTTT. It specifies CASSEFGRGAFF.